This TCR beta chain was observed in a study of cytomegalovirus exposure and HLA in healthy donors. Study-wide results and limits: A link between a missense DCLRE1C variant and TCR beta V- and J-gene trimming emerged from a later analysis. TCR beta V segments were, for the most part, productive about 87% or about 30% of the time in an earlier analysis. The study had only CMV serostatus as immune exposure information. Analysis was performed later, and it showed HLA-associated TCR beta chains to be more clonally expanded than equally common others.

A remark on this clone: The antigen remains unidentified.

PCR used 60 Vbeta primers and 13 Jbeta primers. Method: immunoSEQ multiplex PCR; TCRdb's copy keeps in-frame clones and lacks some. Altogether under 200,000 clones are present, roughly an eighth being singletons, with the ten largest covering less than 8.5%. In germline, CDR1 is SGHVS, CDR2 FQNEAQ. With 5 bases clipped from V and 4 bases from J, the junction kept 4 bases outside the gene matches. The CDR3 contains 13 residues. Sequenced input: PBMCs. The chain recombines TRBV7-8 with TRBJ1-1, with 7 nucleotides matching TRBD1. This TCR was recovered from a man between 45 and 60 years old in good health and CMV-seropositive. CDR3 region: CASSMTGSTEAFF. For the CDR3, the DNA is TGTGCCAGCAGCATGACAGGGAGCACTGAAGCTTTCTTT.